Sequencing of this T cell receptor beta chain was carried out in a study of siplizumab effects on memory and regulatory T cells. Whole-study findings and limits: For siplizumab cultures, the suppressive function of their proliferating Tregs was not confirmed. It seemed that naive T cells were more diverse than memory cells and were major contributors to the alloresponse.

Points on this clone: What it binds is unknown.

Repertoires were generated with immunoSEQ multiplex PCR, while TCRdb's copy carries only in-frame clones and drops some. Here the sample spans 100,000 to 120,000 clones, around 93% being singletons. This CDR3 contains 15 residues. Germline V gene lookup returns CDR1 SGHRS and CDR2 YFSETQ. V lost 4 bases and J lost 2, with 15 bases in between. The sequence derives from a human donor in good health. The chain carries TRBV5-1 and TRBJ2-5; a weak D match, TRBD1 (6 bases). Sequencing was carried out using CD4+ T cells sorted from blood. CDR3 amino acids: CASSRGTGDQETQYF. Written as DNA, the CDR3 is TGCGCCAGCAGCAGGGGGACCGGGGATCAAGAGACCCAGTACTTC. Full variable domain (outside the CDR3, taken from reference TRBV5-1 and TRBJ2-5): KAGVTQTPRYLIKTRGQQVTLSCSPISGHRSVSWYQQTPGQGLQFLFEYFSETQRNKGNFPGRFSGRQFSNSRSEMNVSTLELGDSALYLCASSRGTGDQETQYFGPGTRLLVL.